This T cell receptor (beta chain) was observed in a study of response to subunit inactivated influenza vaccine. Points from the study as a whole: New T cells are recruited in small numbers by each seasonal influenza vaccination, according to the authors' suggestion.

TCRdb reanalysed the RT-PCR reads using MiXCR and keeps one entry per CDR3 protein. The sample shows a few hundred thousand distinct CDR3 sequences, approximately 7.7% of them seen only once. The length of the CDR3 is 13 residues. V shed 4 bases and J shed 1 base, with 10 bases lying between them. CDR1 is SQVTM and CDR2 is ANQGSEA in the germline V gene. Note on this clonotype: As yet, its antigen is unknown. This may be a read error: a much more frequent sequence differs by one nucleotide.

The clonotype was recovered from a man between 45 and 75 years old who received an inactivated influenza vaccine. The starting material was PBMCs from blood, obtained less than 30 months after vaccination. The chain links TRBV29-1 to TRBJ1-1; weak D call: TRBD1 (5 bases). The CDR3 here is CSVGRGRNTEAFF. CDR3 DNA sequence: TGCAGCGTTGGGCGGGGGAGGAACACTGAAGCTTTCTTT. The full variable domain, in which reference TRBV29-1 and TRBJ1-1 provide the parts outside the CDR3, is SAVISQKPSRDICQRGTSLTIQCQVDSQVTMMFWYRQQPGQSLTLIATANQGSEATYESGFVIDKFPISRPNLTFSTLTVSNMSPEDSSIYLCSVGRGRNTEAFFGQGTRLTVV.